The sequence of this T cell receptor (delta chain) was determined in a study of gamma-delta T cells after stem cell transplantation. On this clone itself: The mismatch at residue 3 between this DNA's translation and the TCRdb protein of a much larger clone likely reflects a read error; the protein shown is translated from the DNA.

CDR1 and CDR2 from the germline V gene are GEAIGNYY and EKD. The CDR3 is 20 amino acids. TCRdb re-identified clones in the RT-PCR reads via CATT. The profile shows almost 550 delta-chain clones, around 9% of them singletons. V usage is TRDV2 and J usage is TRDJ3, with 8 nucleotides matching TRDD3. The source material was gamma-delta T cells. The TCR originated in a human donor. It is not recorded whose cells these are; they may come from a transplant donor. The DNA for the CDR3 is TGTGCCCGTGACACCGTGGGAGGGATACGTCAGTCCTGGGACACCCGACAGATGTTTTTC. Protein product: CARDTVGGIRQSWDTRQMFF.